Listed below are T cell receptor beta chains from one sample, sequenced in a study of T cell responses to AZD1222 COVID-19 vaccine. Repertoires were generated with immunoSEQ multiplex PCR, while TCRdb's copy carries only in-frame clones and drops some. Of over 100,000 clones detected, just over 90% appear once; the ten largest clones hold 1.1%. The input for sequencing was peripheral blood, taken 28 days after the second AZD1222 dose. Receptor source: an adult who received the AZD1222 COVID-19 vaccine. Both conserved end residues are part of each CDR3. The D gene is left open where the match is weak. The listing skips clone size in some rows; elsewhere it reads once, few, many or a size class.

clone_size cdr3_length d_call j_call v_call cdr3_nt cdr3_aa
NA 17 NA TRBJ1-5 TRBV30 TGTGCCTGGATGGGGAGCAGGGGAGAGATAAGCAATCAGCCCCAGCATTTT CAWMGSRGEISNQPQHF
NA 15 TRBD2 TRBJ2-1 TRBV5-1 TGCGCCAGCAGCCCGCGGACTAGCGTATTTAATGAGCAGTTCTTC CASSPRTSVFNEQFF
once 12 TRBD1 TRBJ1-2 TRBV6-5 TGTGCCAGCAGTTTGACAGGGAACGGCTACACCTTC CASSLTGNGYTF
few 15 TRBD2 TRBJ2-3 TRBV9 TGTGCCAGCAGCTCATCAAGCGGGAGCGCAGATACGCAGTATTTT CASSSSSGSADTQYF
once 15 TRBD2 TRBJ2-1 TRBV19 TGTGCCAGTAGTTCCGAGCGGGGGTCCTACAATGAGCAGTTCTTC CASSSERGSYNEQFF
NA 13 NA TRBJ2-7 TRBV23-1 TGCGCCACGGAAACTGGAGGGGGTTACGAGCAGTACTTC CATETGGGYEQYF
NA 14 NA TRBJ2-3 TRBV24-1 TGTGCCACCAGTGACCACAGGAAGACAGATACGCAGTATTTT CATSDHRKTDTQYF
NA 15 NA TRBJ2-7 TRBV2 TGTGCCAGCAGGCGGAGACTAGTCCCTACCTACGAGCAGTACTTC CASRRRLVPTYEQYF
once 13 TRBD1 TRBJ1-1 TRBV11-3 TGTGCCAGCAGTCTAACAGGGGGGACTGAAGCTTTCTTT CASSLTGGTEAFF
few 12 TRBD1 TRBJ1-6 TRBV7-2 TGTGCCAGCAGCCTAGACAGGGTAACCCTCCACTTT CASSLDRVTLHF
NA 14 NA TRBJ1-1 TRBV28 TGTGCCAGCAGCTTAGGACCGACCAACACTGAAGCTTTCTTT CASSLGPTNTEAFF
NA 15 NA TRBJ2-7 TRBV6-1 TGTGCCAGCAGTGATCCTAGGGGGACCTTTTTCGAGCAGTACTTC CASSDPRGTFFEQYF
NA 16 NA TRBJ2-7 TRBV21-1 TGTGCCAGCAGCAAAGCGCGGCGAAACAGGTTCTACGAGCAGTACTTC CASSKARRNRFYEQYF
NA 16 NA TRBJ2-3 TRBV15 TGTGCCACCAGCAGCCGGACGAGGAGTAGCACAGATACGCAGTATTTT CATSSRTRSSTDTQYF
NA 15 TRBD2 TRBJ2-7 TRBV24-1 TGTGCCACCAGTGATAGCGGGGGTTCCTCCTACGAGCAGTACTTC CATSDSGGSSYEQYF
NA 14 NA TRBJ2-7 TRBV7-8 TGTGCCAGCAGCTTACGAATAGGGCCCTACGAGCAGTACTTC CASSLRIGPYEQYF
NA 14 TRBD1 TRBJ1-1 TRBV2 TGTGCCAGCACCAGACAGGGAATTGACAGTGAAGCTTTCTTT CASTRQGIDSEAFF
NA 16 NA TRBJ1-1 TRBV6-1 TGTGCCAGCAGTGAATGGTGGGGGCTGGGGAACACTGAAGCTTTCTTT CASSEWWGLGNTEAFF
NA 14 NA TRBJ2-5 TRBV29-1 TGCAGCGCCCCCCCGAGTAATCGAGGAGAGACCCAGTACTTC CSAPPSNRGETQYF
NA 15 NA TRBJ1-2 TRBV14 TGTGCCAGCAGCCAAGACAATAGGGGCCCCTATGGCTACACCTTC CASSQDNRGPYGYTF
once 18 TRBD1 TRBJ2-3 TRBV5-1 TGCGCCAGCAGCTTGGAGGCAGGGGGCGAAGAGGGCACAGATACGCAGTATTTT CASSLEAGGEEGTDTQYF
NA 15 NA TRBJ2-7 TRBV9 TGTGCCAGCAGCCCCCGGGGCCCCCATTCCTACGAGCAGTACTTC CASSPRGPHSYEQYF